A selection of T cell receptor beta chains follows, all from one sample in a study of OX40 agonist ivuxolimab in advanced cancers. Assay: immunoSEQ multiplex PCR; the TCRdb copy retains only in-frame clones and omits some. Of 11,000 to 15,000 clones detected, around nine tenths appear once; the ten largest clones hold under 8.5%. The sample was CD4+ or CD8+ T cells sorted from blood, taken in a trial of the OX40 agonist ivuxolimab. The receptors derive from an adult with an advanced solid tumor such as melanoma, head and neck, liver or kidney cancer. Both conserved end residues are part of each CDR3. Each record gives: V gene, D gene, CDR3 length, J gene, clone size, CDR3 DNA, CDR3 protein. The D gene is left open where the match is weak. Some rows have no size entry. The others give once, few or many, or a class for an expanded clone.

v_gene: TRBV6-6; d_gene: TRBD1; len: 14; j_gene: TRBJ2-7; abundance: .; CDR3nt: TGTGCCAGCAGTTACTCGACAGGGGTATACGAGCAGTACTTC; CDR3aa: CASSYSTGVYEQYF
v_gene: TRBV18; d_gene: .; len: 13; j_gene: TRBJ1-2; abundance: .; CDR3nt: TGTGCCAGCTCTAGAGACGGCCGCTATGGCTACACCTTC; CDR3aa: CASSRDGRYGYTF
v_gene: TRBV21-1; d_gene: .; len: 12; j_gene: TRBJ1-1; abundance: once; CDR3nt: TGTGCCACCCACAGGGGATACACTGAAGCTTTCTTT; CDR3aa: CATHRGYTEAFF
v_gene: TRBV10-1; d_gene: TRBD1; len: 14; j_gene: TRBJ2-7; abundance: .; CDR3nt: TGCGCCAGCAGTACAGGGACAGGGGCGGACGAGCAGTACTTC; CDR3aa: CASSTGTGADEQYF
v_gene: TRBV5-1; d_gene: .; len: 13; j_gene: TRBJ1-4; abundance: .; CDR3nt: TGCGCCAGCACGCTGGGCACTAATGAAAAACTGTTTTTT; CDR3aa: CASTLGTNEKLFF
v_gene: TRBV6-6; d_gene: .; len: 13; j_gene: TRBJ2-1; abundance: .; CDR3nt: TGTGCCAGCACCGGGGGCCGTTACAATGAGCAGTTCTTC; CDR3aa: CASTGGRYNEQFF
v_gene: TRBV5-1; d_gene: .; len: 16; j_gene: TRBJ2-3; abundance: .; CDR3nt: TGCGCCAGCAGCCCGCCAAGTCACGTCGCGGCAGATACGCAGTATTTT; CDR3aa: CASSPPSHVAADTQYF
v_gene: TRBV6-5; d_gene: TRBD1; len: 15; j_gene: TRBJ2-7; abundance: .; CDR3nt: TGTGCCAGCAGTTACCTACCGGGACAGGGGGGAGGGCAGTACTTC; CDR3aa: CASSYLPGQGGGQYF
v_gene: TRBV18; d_gene: TRBD1; len: 16; j_gene: TRBJ1-5; abundance: .; CDR3nt: TGTGCCAGCTCACCCCAGGGGGAAGCGAGCAATCAGCCCCAGCATTTT; CDR3aa: CASSPQGEASNQPQHF
v_gene: TRBV2; d_gene: TRBD2; len: 15; j_gene: TRBJ2-2; abundance: .; CDR3nt: TGTGCCAGCAGTAGCGGGGACTTTAACACCGGGGAGTTGTTTTTT; CDR3aa: CASSSGDFNTGELFF
v_gene: TRBV5-1; d_gene: TRBD1; len: 13; j_gene: TRBJ1-2; abundance: .; CDR3nt: TGCGCCAGCAGCTGGGACAGGTCCGGCGGCTACACCTTC; CDR3aa: CASSWDRSGGYTF
v_gene: TRBV5-1; d_gene: .; len: 13; j_gene: TRBJ2-7; abundance: .; CDR3nt: TGCGCCAGCAGCTTTGACGGGTCCTACGAGCAGTACTTC; CDR3aa: CASSFDGSYEQYF
v_gene: TRBV7-7; d_gene: TRBD1; len: 15; j_gene: TRBJ2-7; abundance: .; CDR3nt: TGTGCTAGCAGCTTAGGACAGGGCCTCTCCGGCGAGCAGTACTTC; CDR3aa: CASSLGQGLSGEQYF
v_gene: TRBV5-5; d_gene: TRBD2; len: 12; j_gene: TRBJ2-1; abundance: once; CDR3nt: TGTGCCAGCAGCTTGTACGGGGGGGAGCAGTTCTTC; CDR3aa: CASSLYGGEQFF
v_gene: TRBV21-1; d_gene: .; len: 15; j_gene: TRBJ1-2; abundance: .; CDR3nt: TGTGCCAGCAGCATGCTGCTGCTATCTGACTATGGCTACACCTTC; CDR3aa: CASSMLLLSDYGYTF
v_gene: TRBV6-5; d_gene: .; len: 15; j_gene: TRBJ2-7; abundance: .; CDR3nt: TGTGCCAGCAGTTACTCGATTGGGGGGTCCTACGAGCAGTACTTC; CDR3aa: CASSYSIGGSYEQYF
v_gene: TRBV6-4; d_gene: .; len: 14; j_gene: TRBJ2-7; abundance: .; CDR3nt: TGTGCCAGCAGTGACCAAGGGGGATTCTACGAGCAGTACTTC; CDR3aa: CASSDQGGFYEQYF
v_gene: TRBV7-2; d_gene: TRBD1; len: 15; j_gene: TRBJ1-5; abundance: .; CDR3nt: TGTGCCAGCAGCTTAATGGGACAGGGGACCCAGCCCCAGCATTTT; CDR3aa: CASSLMGQGTQPQHF
v_gene: TRBV28; d_gene: TRBD1; len: 15; j_gene: TRBJ1-4; abundance: .; CDR3nt: TGTGCCAGCAGGCCCGGACAGGGGGCCTGGGAAAAACTGTTTTTT; CDR3aa: CASRPGQGAWEKLFF
v_gene: TRBV4-2; d_gene: .; len: 16; j_gene: TRBJ1-1; abundance: .; CDR3nt: TGTGCCAGCAGCCAGGACGAGGGGCGGTTGAACACTGAAGCTTTCTTT; CDR3aa: CASSQDEGRLNTEAFF
v_gene: TRBV7-2; d_gene: .; len: 13; j_gene: TRBJ1-2; abundance: .; CDR3nt: TGTGCCAGCAGCTTAGGACAGGTCGGAGGCTACACCTTC; CDR3aa: CASSLGQVGGYTF
v_gene: TRBV6-5; d_gene: TRBD1; len: 14; j_gene: TRBJ1-4; abundance: .; CDR3nt: TGTGCCAGCAGTTCAGAGGGACAGGCTGAAAAACTGTTTTTT; CDR3aa: CASSSEGQAEKLFF
v_gene: TRBV19; d_gene: TRBD2; len: 15; j_gene: TRBJ2-7; abundance: once; CDR3nt: TGTGCCAGTAGCTCAGCGGCTAGCGGGTCTTACGAGCAGTACTTC; CDR3aa: CASSSAASGSYEQYF
v_gene: TRBV5-1; d_gene: TRBD1; len: 13; j_gene: TRBJ2-5; abundance: .; CDR3nt: TGCGCCAGCAGTACAGGGGAGTGGGAGACCCAGTACTTC; CDR3aa: CASSTGEWETQYF
v_gene: TRBV6-5; d_gene: .; len: 11; j_gene: TRBJ1-4; abundance: .; CDR3nt: TGTGCCAGCTCCCTGCAGGGAAAACTGTTTTTT; CDR3aa: CASSLQGKLFF
v_gene: TRBV9; d_gene: TRBD1; len: 18; j_gene: TRBJ2-3; abundance: .; CDR3nt: TGTGCCAGCAGCGCCCCTGGGGGAAGGACAGGATACACAGATACGCAGTATTTT; CDR3aa: CASSAPGGRTGYTDTQYF
v_gene: TRBV30; d_gene: .; len: 15; j_gene: TRBJ2-1; abundance: .; CDR3nt: TGTGCCTGGAGTGGACAATCTGCCGCCAACAATGAGCAGTTCTTC; CDR3aa: CAWSGQSAANNEQFF
v_gene: TRBV5-1; d_gene: TRBD1; len: 16; j_gene: TRBJ2-2; abundance: .; CDR3nt: TGCGCCAGCAGCATAGGACAGGGTAGAATCCCCGGGGAGCTGTTTTTT; CDR3aa: CASSIGQGRIPGELFF
v_gene: TRBV7-9; d_gene: .; len: 12; j_gene: TRBJ2-1; abundance: .; CDR3nt: TGTGCCAGCAGCTTCTTGGAGAGTGAGCAGTTCTTC; CDR3aa: CASSFLESEQFF
v_gene: TRBV7-9; d_gene: .; len: 11; j_gene: TRBJ2-5; abundance: .; CDR3nt: TGTGCCAGCAGGGGGGAGGAGACCCAGTACTTC; CDR3aa: CASRGEETQYF
v_gene: TRBV4-2; d_gene: .; len: 16; j_gene: TRBJ2-3; abundance: .; CDR3nt: TGTGCCAGCAGCCAAGATTACGGGGCGGCCACAGATACGCAGTATTTT; CDR3aa: CASSQDYGAATDTQYF
v_gene: TRBV19; d_gene: .; len: 12; j_gene: TRBJ1-5; abundance: .; CDR3nt: TGTGCCAGCTCCCTAAGGGGTCAGCCCCAGCATTTT; CDR3aa: CASSLRGQPQHF
v_gene: TRBV13; d_gene: TRBD2; len: 16; j_gene: TRBJ2-3; abundance: .; CDR3nt: TGTGCCAGCAGTACCCCTAGCGGGGGGGTCACAGATACGCAGTATTTT; CDR3aa: CASSTPSGGVTDTQYF
v_gene: TRBV2; d_gene: .; len: 12; j_gene: TRBJ2-3; abundance: .; CDR3nt: TGTGCCAGCAGTGGGGGGTCGAATACGCAGTATTTT; CDR3aa: CASSGGSNTQYF
v_gene: TRBV9; d_gene: .; len: 14; j_gene: TRBJ1-2; abundance: once; CDR3nt: TGTGCCAGCAGTGCCTACAGGGACGAGTATGGCTACACCTTC; CDR3aa: CASSAYRDEYGYTF
v_gene: TRBV2; d_gene: .; len: 12; j_gene: TRBJ2-7; abundance: .; CDR3nt: TGTGCCAGCAGTGAAGTGGACCGCGAGCAGTACTTC; CDR3aa: CASSEVDREQYF